A single sample gave rise to the 23 T cell receptor beta chains below, sequenced in a study of human T cells and chemical hapten exposure. TCRdb used MiXCR to reprocess the RACE reads, holding one entry per CDR3 protein. The table includes 95,000 to 130,000 distinct CDR3 sequences, 12% detected once. Time point here: patch test 1, 2 weeks after DPC sensitization. Treatment defined: therapeutic diphenylcyclopropenone sensitization with weekly scalp DPC. Sequenced here: whole blood, sampled in connection with sensitization to the hapten diphenylcyclopropenone (DPC). These receptor sequences come from a woman aged 50 to 60 with alopecia areata. Some clones in this sample may be carry-over from other donors' samples.

In its sample, this clonotype was seen many times. The chain combines TRBV12-3 or TRBV12-4 with TRBJ1-5; D may be TRBD1 (5 bases). V was clipped by 2 bases and J by 3 bases, with 17 bases between them. CDR3 length equals 17 residues. This CDR3 is CASSLKWVRDANQPQHF. The CDR3 coding sequence is TGTGCCAGCAGTTTAAAGTGGGTCAGGGACGCCAATCAGCCCCAGCATTTT.

Comment on this clonotype: A single base separates this from a much larger clone, so it may be a read error. The chain employs TRBV11-2 and TRBJ1-2; D might be TRBD1 (6 bases). Per the germline V gene, CDR1 is SGHAT and CDR2 is FQNNGV. Trimming stripped 5 bases from V and 7 bases from J, with 14 bases between. There are 13 residues in the CDR3. For the CDR3, the DNA is TGTGCCAGCAGCCGCACAGGGCTCTGTGGCTACACCTTC. Protein product: CASSRTGLCGYTF.

This clonotype was detected a few times. This chain uses TRBV20-1 with TRBJ2-2; no definite D call. Germline V lookup: CDR1 DFQATT, CDR2 SNEGSKA (reference sequence). Trimming cost V 1 base and J 1 base, with 7 bases left between them. This CDR3 comprises 14 residues. The CDR3 is CSARGMLNTGELFF. For the CDR3, the DNA is TGCAGTGCTAGAGGAATGTTGAACACCGGGGAGCTGTTTTTT.

The rearrangement uses TRBV7-2 and TRBJ2-4; no reliable D call. The CDR3 length is 16 residues. CDR1 and CDR2 (germline): SGHTA, FQGNSA. Trimming took off 5 bases at V and 2 bases at J, with 16 bases between the two ends. This CDR3 reads CASSPLYSATKNIQYF. CDR3 DNA sequence: TGTGCCAGCAGCCCATTATACAGCGCGACCAAAAACATTCAGTACTTC.

This clonotype occurred a few times. The chain couples TRBV5-1 to TRBJ2-1; D may be TRBD1 (6 bases). CDR3 length: 14 residues. Trimming removed 8 bases at V and 4 bases at J, with 16 bases between. Germline CDR1 and CDR2: SGHRS and YFSETQ. CDR3 amino acids: CASGGEGPYNEQFF. In DNA, the CDR3 is TGCGCCAGTGGGGGCGAAGGCCCTTACAATGAGCAGTTCTTC.

This sequence joins TRBV5-1 and TRBJ2-7; TRBD2 aligns across 13 bases. There are 17 residues in the CDR3. The junction had 3 bases not matched to a gene; V was cut back by 0 bases and J by 0 bases. Germline lookup yields CDR1 SGHRS and CDR2 YFSETQ. In DNA, the CDR3 is TGCGCCAGCAGCTTGGCACTAGCGGGAGGGCCCTCCTACGAGCAGTACTTC. Protein: CASSLALAGGPSYEQYF.

In regard to this clonotype: This could be a read error, since a much larger clone is one nucleotide away. The chain links TRBV6-6 to TRBJ1-1; D not certain. The CDR3 covers 14 residues. Germline V gene lookup returns CDR1 MNHNY and CDR2 SVGAGI (reference sequence). CDR3 in DNA: TGTGCCAGCAGTCCGATCAGCTTGAACACTAAAGCTTTCTTT. Translation gives CASSPISLNTKAFF.

The chain couples TRBV29-1 to TRBJ2-1; 7 bases are a match to TRBD1. The CDR3 covers 12 residues. From germline, CDR1 is SQVTM and CDR2 ANQGSEA. V was pared by 7 bases and J by 7 bases, with 7 bases of the junction left unmatched. The CDR3 protein is CSADRVRNEQFF. Here the CDR3 DNA reads TGCAGCGCCGACAGGGTTAGGAATGAGCAGTTCTTC.

This clonotype was detected many times. The V call is TRBV9, the J call TRBJ1-1; TRBD1 matches at 7 bases. This CDR3 is built from 16 residues. With V trimmed by 5 bases and J by 0 bases, 10 bases remained unmatched. Looked up from germline, CDR1 is SGDLS and CDR2 is YYNGEE. The CDR3 sequence: CASRRGQNNMNTEAFF. The CDR3 DNA follows: TGTGCCAGCAGGAGGGGGCAGAATAACATGAACACTGAAGCTTTCTTT.

A few counts support this clonotype. The chain links TRBV10-3 to TRBJ1-1; TRBD1 is a possible D gene (6 bases). Germline V gene sequence: CDR1 ENHRY, CDR2 SYGVKD. V was shortened by 6 bases and J by 6 bases, with 14 bases between the two germline ends. The CDR3 has 13 amino acids. CDR3 loop: CAISAGQTPEAFF. CDR3 in DNA: TGTGCCATCAGCGCTGGACAGACCCCTGAAGCTTTCTTT.

This clonotype has a count of ten or more. V is TRBV7-6 and J is TRBJ2-3; 7 nucleotides line up with TRBD1. V trimming: 2 bases; J trimming: 0 bases; junction bases outside the gene matches: 5. Germline CDR1 is SGHVS and CDR2 is FNYEAQ. The CDR3 extends over 16 amino acids. The CDR3 region is CASSLTTGRSTDTQYF. For the CDR3, the DNA is TGTGCCAGCAGCTTAACGACAGGGCGCAGCACAGATACGCAGTATTTT.

This clonotype was counted at least ten times. The gene calls are TRBV20-1 and TRBJ1-5; tentative D call: TRBD1 (5 bases). V dropped 4 bases and J dropped 2 bases, with 9 bases sitting between them. The CDR3 contains 13 residues. In germline, CDR1 is DFQATT, CDR2 SNEGSKA (reference sequence). The CDR3 DNA sequence: TGCAGTGCTACAGGGTTTCGCAATCAGCCCCAGCATTTT. Amino acids: CSATGFRNQPQHF.

In this sample, this clonotype turned up a few times. The chain has TRBV29-1 and TRBJ1-1; 7 bases are a match to TRBD1. CDR1 is SQVTM and CDR2 is ANQGSEA in the germline V gene. After removal of 7 bases from V and 2 bases from J, the junction contained 10 bases not matched to a gene. The CDR3 contains 14 residues. The CDR3 region has the DNA TGCAGCGCCGTCCCCAGGGGGGGTAACACTGAAGCTTTCTTT. This translates into CSAVPRGGNTEAFF.

V is TRBV7-8 and J is TRBJ1-1; no firm D call. V dropped 0 bases and J dropped 2 bases, with 7 bases sitting between them. The CDR3 spans 14 residues. Germline V CDR1 and CDR2: SGHVS, FQNEAQ. The CDR3 reads CASSLASINTEAFF. In DNA, the CDR3 is TGTGCCAGCAGCTTAGCCTCTATAAACACTGAAGCTTTCTTT.

In this sample, this clonotype turned up many times. This sequence joins TRBV11-2 and TRBJ1-1; no firm D call. CDR3 size: 15 residues. The V and J ends lost 2 bases and 0 bases respectively, with 10 bases between them. CDR1 and CDR2 from the germline V gene are SGHAT and FQNNGV. The CDR3 protein is CASSLSTLMNTEAFF. CDR3 coding DNA: TGTGCCAGCAGCTTATCGACGCTTATGAACACTGAAGCTTTCTTT.

V usage is TRBV29-1 and J usage is TRBJ2-1; D is perhaps TRBD1 (5 bases). The CDR3 is 14 residues long. Germline V gives CDR1 SQVTM, CDR2 ANQGSEA. Trimming removed 4 bases from V and 2 bases from J, with 12 bases in between. CDR3 bases: TGCAGCGTTGGTAACGACAGCCCCTACAATGAGCAGTTCTTC. It encodes CSVGNDSPYNEQFF.

CDR3 region: CASSRMGRYTGELFF. CDR3 DNA sequence: TGTGCCAGCAGCCGTATGGGACGGTACACCGGGGAGCTGTTTTTT. The rearrangement uses TRBV3-1 and TRBJ2-2, with D perhaps TRBD1 or TRBD2 (5 bases each). The germline CDR1 and CDR2 sequences are LGHDT and YNNKEL (reference sequence). This CDR3 comprises 15 residues. V lost 4 bases and J 3 bases, leaving 12 bases between the germline ends. Drawing the rest from reference TRBV3-1 and TRBJ2-2, the complete variable domain is DTAVSQTPKYLVTQMGNDKSIKCEQNLGHDTMYWYKQDSKKFLKIMFSYNNKELIINETVPNRFSPKSPDKAHLNLHINSLELGDSAVYFCASSRMGRYTGELFFGEGSRLTVL.

This chain joins TRBV7-9 and TRBJ1-4; D is unclear. Trimming removed 0 bases at V and 0 bases at J, with 14 bases between. Per germline, CDR1 SEHNR and CDR2 FQNEAQ (reference sequence). The CDR3 has 18 amino acids. CDR3: CASSLADAGPATNEKLFF. The CDR3 DNA reads TGTGCCAGCAGCTTAGCCGACGCGGGCCCAGCAACTAATGAAAAACTGTTTTTT.

A few counts support this clonotype. The chain combines TRBV10-1 with TRBJ2-3, with a weak D call TRBD1 (6 bases). The CDR3 spans 14 residues. The V end lost 0 bases, the J end lost 3 bases, and 7 bases lay between the germline ends. Germline V gene data show CDR1 as WNHNN and CDR2 as SYGVQD (reference sequence). Here the CDR3 DNA reads TGCGCCAGCAGTGAGTCGACAGGAACAGATACGCAGTATTTT. As protein: CASSESTGTDTQYF.

The rearrangement uses TRBV6-2 or TRBV6-3 and TRBJ1-5; 7 bases fit TRBD1. The V gene's germline CDR1 is MNHEY and CDR2 SVGEGT. Trimming removed 6 bases from V and 0 bases from J; junction bases left unmatched: 5. The CDR3 sequence is 15 residues long. The CDR3 here is CASSVGDSSNQPQHF. CDR3 nucleotide sequence: TGTGCCAGCAGCGTCGGGGACAGTAGCAATCAGCCCCAGCATTTT.

This clonotype was recorded a few times. The chain has TRBV12-3 or TRBV12-4 and TRBJ2-3, with 7 bases matching TRBD1. The CDR3 sequence is 14 residues long. V was clipped by 7 bases and J by 2 bases; unmatched bases: 6. The CDR3 coding sequence is TGTGCCAGCACACAGGGGCCCGACACAGATACGCAGTATTTT. This translates into CASTQGPDTDTQYF.

This clonotype was detected ten times or more. The chain couples TRBV4-2 to TRBJ2-7; 8 bases map to TRBD1. This CDR3 is 12 amino acids long. Unmatched junction bases numbered 4, after V lost 6 bases and J lost 6 bases. Germline CDR1 and CDR2: LGHNA and YNFKEQ. The CDR3 reads CASSPGGFEQYF. The CDR3 nucleotides read TGTGCCAGCAGTCCAGGGGGCTTCGAGCAGTACTTC.

The sample holds many counts of this clonotype. The chain has TRBV12-3 or TRBV12-4 and TRBJ1-1; no firm D call. V lost 6 bases, J lost 9 bases, and 20 bases lay in between. The CDR3 length is 14 residues. CDR3 sequence reads: CASRDSWTAYKAFF. The DNA of the CDR3 is TGTGCCAGCAGGGACTCATGGACGGCCTATAAAGCTTTCTTT.